These 22 T cell receptor beta chains were sequenced from one sample in a study of cytomegalovirus exposure and HLA in healthy donors. PCR employed 60 Vbeta and 13 Jbeta primers. Assay: immunoSEQ multiplex PCR; the TCRdb copy retains only in-frame clones and omits some. This table has about 160,000 clones, 80% appearing once. The specimen was PBMCs. The receptors were gathered from a young man in good health and CMV-seronegative.

As regards this clone: This sample includes further DNA sequences coding for the same CDR3. The chain joins TRBV5-4 to TRBJ1-2; 7 bases are a match to TRBD1. CDR1 is SGHNT and CDR2 is YYREEE in the germline V gene (reference sequence). The CDR3 has 13 amino acids. The J segment lost 5 bases and the V segment lost 1 base, leaving 2 bases of the junction unmatched. The CDR3 DNA reads TGTGCCAGCAGCTTGCGGGACAGATATGGCTACACCTTC. It yields the protein CASSLRDRYGYTF.

This clone has more than one count but fewer than ten. One junction end does not reproduce the germline sequence, and a read error may be involved. The genes are TRBV29-1 and TRBJ2-7; TRBD2 might be the D (7 bases). CDR3 length: 13 residues. Germline V gene data show CDR1 as SQVTM and CDR2 as ANQGSEA. Written as DNA, the CDR3 is TGCAGCGTTGATGGGGACGGATGGGGGGGGGCCAAATTC. It specifies CSVDGDGWGGAKF.

V is TRBV25-1 and J is TRBJ2-7, with unresolved D. With 6 bases removed from V and 3 bases from J, the gap between germline ends came to 15 bases. CDR1 and CDR2 from the germline V gene are MGHDK and SYGVNS. CDR3 length equals 14 residues. CDR3 nucleotide sequence: TGTGCCAGCAGCTCCCGGGTGGCTCACTACGAGCAGTACTTC. This encodes CASSSRVAHYEQYF.

V gene TRBV5-1 combines with J gene TRBJ2-5, with a weak D call TRBD2 (5 bases). Trimming cost V 0 bases and J 2 bases, with 5 bases left between them. CDR1 and CDR2 (germline): SGHRS, YFSETQ. The CDR3 is 13 amino acids. CDR3 nucleotides: TGCGCCAGCAGCTTGGGGACTCAAGAGACCCAGTACTTC. This translates into CASSLGTQETQYF.

The chain has TRBV16 and TRBJ1-5; 8 bases align to TRBD1. Germline V gene sequence: CDR1 KGHSY, CDR2 FQNENV. The ends lost 4 bases at V and 0 bases at J; junction bases unmatched: 8. The CDR3 is made up of 17 amino acids. The CDR3 DNA is TGTGCCAGCAGCCCCTTGGACAGGGTTTATAGCAATCAGCCCCAGCATTTT. Its translation is CASSPLDRVYSNQPQHF.

This clone has more than one count but fewer than ten. The gene calls are TRBV7-8 and TRBJ1-3; 7 bases match TRBD1. V lost 5 bases and J lost 2; bases outside the gene matches: 6. From germline, CDR1 is SGHVS and CDR2 FQNEAQ. There are 15 residues in the CDR3. The CDR3 DNA reads as TGTGCCAGCAGCCTGGAAGGGGGCACTGGAAACACCATATATTTT. Translating gives CASSLEGGTGNTIYF.

For this clone: Other DNA sequences in the sample encode the same CDR3. The CDR3 DNA is TGTGCCAGCAGCGCCGGGGAAAGCAATCAGCCCCAGCATTTT. Translation: CASSAGESNQPQHF. The chain joins TRBV9 to TRBJ1-5; the D is unclear. This CDR3 is built from 14 residues. V lost 3 bases to trimming and J lost 1 base, with 8 bases between them. The germline gives CDR1 SGDLS, CDR2 YYNGEE.

The chain has TRBV30 and TRBJ2-7; unclear D gene. V was pared by 5 bases and J by 0 bases, with 17 bases between. The CDR3 totals 15 residues. Germline values: CDR1 GTSNPN, CDR2 SVGIG (reference sequence). The CDR3 spells CAWARLHTSSYEQYF. CDR3 nucleotides: TGTGCCTGGGCCCGACTCCACACGAGCTCCTACGAGCAGTACTTC.

This rearrangement joins TRBV25-1 to TRBJ1-1, with D possibly TRBD1 on 5 matching bases. Germline V gene lookup returns CDR1 MGHDK and CDR2 SYGVNS. The CDR3 is made up of 14 amino acids. V lost 2 bases and J lost 2, with 9 bases in between. As DNA, the CDR3 is TGTGCCAGCAGTGAAGCAGGGTTTAACACTGAAGCTTTCTTT. As protein: CASSEAGFNTEAFF. Full variable domain (rest looked up from reference TRBV25-1 and TRBJ1-1): EADIYQTPRYLVIGTGKKITLECSQTMGHDKMYWYQQDPGMELHLIHYSYGVNSTEKGDLSSESTVSRIRTEHFPLTLESARPSHTSQYLCASSEAGFNTEAFFGQGTRLTVV.

V gene TRBV10-3 combines with J gene TRBJ2-2, with D possibly being TRBD1 (6 bases). Trimming took off 4 bases at V and 6 bases at J, with 12 bases between the two ends. Per germline, CDR1 ENHRY and CDR2 SYGVKD. The CDR3 sequence is 14 residues long. The CDR3 sequence: CAISASQGPGELFF. CDR3 nucleotides: TGTGCCATCAGTGCCTCACAGGGACCCGGGGAGCTGTTTTTT.

The chain uses TRBV5-4 and TRBJ2-7; 10 nucleotides agree with TRBD1. Germline V CDR1 and CDR2: SGHNT, YYREEE (reference sequence). J was trimmed by 5 bases and V by 4 bases; bases with no gene match: 12. This CDR3 comprises 16 residues. The chain's CDR3 is CASSKPTGQGFHEQYF. The CDR3 DNA reads as TGTGCCAGCAGCAAACCCACGGGACAGGGGTTTCACGAGCAGTACTTC. Full variable domain (missing parts from reference TRBV5-4 and TRBJ2-7): ETGVTQSPTHLIKTRGQQVTLRCSSQSGHNTVSWYQQALGQGPQFIFQYYREEENGRGNFPPRFSGLQFPNYSSELNVNALELDDSALYLCASSKPTGQGFHEQYFGPGTRLTVT.

This CDR3 is CAISRSGDTYEQYF. In DNA form, the CDR3 reads TGTGCCATCTCCCGTAGCGGAGATACCTACGAGCAGTACTTC. The chain is built from TRBV10-3 and TRBJ2-7; D might be TRBD2 (6 bases). Trimming left V 8 bases short and J 2 bases short, with 16 bases between. Germline V lookup: CDR1 ENHRY, CDR2 SYGVKD. The CDR3 has 14 amino acids.

J is TRBJ2-7 and V is TRBV28; D may be TRBD2 (5 bases). The V end was cut by 6 bases, the J end by 1 base, with 13 bases between. Germline lookup yields CDR1 MDHEN and CDR2 SYDVKM. This CDR3 contains 14 residues. The CDR3: CASSSFEGSYEQYF. The DNA of the CDR3 is TGTGCCAGCAGCTCCTTTGAGGGATCCTACGAGCAGTACTTC.

This clone was picked up a small number of times. V usage is TRBV28 and J usage is TRBJ1-2; the match to TRBD1 covers 7 bases. There are 13 residues in the CDR3. CDR1 is MDHEN, CDR2 SYDVKM, per germline. Trimming at V came to 6 bases and at J to 8 bases, leaving 9 bases not matched to a gene. The CDR3 region is CASRPRDRQGYTF. As DNA, the CDR3 is TGTGCCAGCAGACCCCGGGACAGACAGGGCTACACCTTC.

The chain carries TRBV5-1 and TRBJ2-7, with 10 positions matching TRBD2. The J segment lost 7 bases and the V segment lost 1 base, leaving 8 bases of the junction unmatched. Germline V gene lookup returns CDR1 SGHRS and CDR2 YFSETQ. This CDR3 comprises 15 residues. CDR3 in DNA: TGCGCCAGCAGCTTGTTCTCTAGCGGGAGTGAAGAGCAGTACTTC. As protein: CASSLFSSGSEEQYF.

The rearrangement links TRBV28 to TRBJ2-3; 11 bases map to TRBD2. Germline lookup yields CDR1 MDHEN and CDR2 SYDVKM. This CDR3 contains 14 residues. The J segment lost 7 bases and the V segment lost 5 bases, leaving 5 bases of the junction unmatched. CDR3 loop: CASSLAGGHYTQYF. In DNA, the CDR3 is TGTGCCAGCAGTCTAGCGGGGGGTCACTATACGCAGTATTTT. Drawing the rest from reference TRBV28 and TRBJ2-3, the complete variable domain is DVKVTQSSRYLVKRTGEKVFLECVQDMDHENMFWYRQDPGLGLRLIYFSYDVKMKEKGDIPEGYSVSREKKERFSLILESASTNQTSMYLCASSLAGGHYTQYFGPGTRLTVL.

The chain has TRBV27 and TRBJ2-7; D may be TRBD2 (5 bases). This CDR3 contains 14 residues. Germline V gene lookup returns CDR1 MNHEY and CDR2 SMNVEV (reference sequence). Trimming took off 5 bases at V and 9 bases at J, with 20 bases between the two ends. This CDR3 reads CASSERSSEDGQYF. In DNA, the CDR3 is TGTGCCAGCAGTGAGAGGAGTAGCGAGGACGGGCAGTACTTC.

The V gene is TRBV6-5, the J gene TRBJ2-5, with 7 bases aligning to TRBD2. Germline V gives CDR1 MNHEY, CDR2 SVGAGI. This CDR3 spans 15 amino acids. V was clipped by 7 bases and J by 5 bases; unmatched bases: 13. CDR3: CASTPPGGGGETQYF. CDR3 DNA sequence: TGTGCCAGCACCCCACCCGGTGGGGGAGGGGAGACCCAGTACTTC.

In its sample, this clone was seen once. The chain recombines TRBV7-9 with TRBJ2-7, with 12 bases aligning to TRBD1. The V gene end was trimmed by 5 bases and the J gene end by 5 bases; junction bases not matched to a gene: 7. The CDR3 is 15 amino acids. Germline V CDR1 and CDR2: SEHNR, FQNEAQ (reference sequence). The CDR3 spells CASSAPGTGGHEQYF. CDR3 bases: TGTGCCAGCAGCGCACCCGGGACAGGGGGCCACGAGCAGTACTTC. Supplemented by reference TRBV7-9 and TRBJ2-7, the full variable domain reads DTGVSQNPRHKITKRGQNVTFRCDPISEHNRLYWYRQTLGQGPEFLTYFQNEAQLEKSRLLSDRFSAERPKGSFSTLEIQRTEQGDSAMYLCASSAPGTGGHEQYFGPGTRLTVT.

The chain is built from TRBV4-1 and TRBJ2-1, with a tentative D call TRBD1 (6 bases). Germline V gene data show CDR1 as MGHRA and CDR2 as YSYEKL. Trimming removed 3 bases from V and 9 bases from J, with 6 bases in between. This CDR3 region has 11 residues. The CDR3 region is CASSQGAEQFF. CDR3 DNA: TGCGCCAGCAGCCAGGGGGCTGAGCAGTTCTTC.

This chain links TRBV7-9 with TRBJ2-7; a weak D match, TRBD1 (5 bases). Trimming left V 4 bases short and J 3 bases short, with 13 bases between. The CDR3 is 14 amino acids. CDR1 and CDR2 from the germline V gene are SEHNR and FQNEAQ (reference sequence). This CDR3 reads CASSYPGQGYEQYF. CDR3 DNA sequence: TGTGCCAGCAGCTACCCGGGTCAGGGCTACGAGCAGTACTTC.

The rearrangement links TRBV5-8 to TRBJ2-7; D is unresolved. Per the germline V gene, CDR1 is SGHTS and CDR2 is YDEGEE. V lost 5 bases and J lost 6, with 15 bases in between. CDR3 length equals 13 residues. The CDR3 sequence: CASRRGPPGEQYF. The CDR3 DNA follows: TGTGCCAGCAGGCGAGGTCCCCCGGGCGAGCAGTACTTC.